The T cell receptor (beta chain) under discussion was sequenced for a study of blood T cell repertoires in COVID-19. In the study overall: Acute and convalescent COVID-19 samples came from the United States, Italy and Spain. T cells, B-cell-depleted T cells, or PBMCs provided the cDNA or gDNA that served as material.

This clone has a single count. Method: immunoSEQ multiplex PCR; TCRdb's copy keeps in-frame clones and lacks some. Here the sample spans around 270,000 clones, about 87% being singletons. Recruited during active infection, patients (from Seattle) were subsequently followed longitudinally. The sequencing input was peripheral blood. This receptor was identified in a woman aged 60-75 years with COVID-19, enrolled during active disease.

The DNA of the CDR3 is TGCAGCGTAACGCCGGGACATAATGAGCAGTTCTTC. Translated, it gives CSVTPGHNEQFF. The chain joins TRBV29-1 to TRBJ2-1; D may be TRBD1 (6 bases). Trimming pared 6 bases from V and 7 bases from J, leaving 13 bases between. Germline V CDR1 and CDR2: SQVTM, ANQGSEA. This CDR3 is 12 amino acids long.